This section outlines one T cell receptor beta chain sequence together with its context. What it binds is not known. Trimming took 4 bases from V and 5 from J; bases not matched to a gene: 8. The CDR3 has 15 amino acids. Specified time point: healthy volunteer bleed at 2 weeks. Someone pulled total RNA out of unfractionated whole blood. The study's library attached unique molecular identifiers to single cDNA molecules. TCRdb re-called the RACE reads with MiXCR, one entry per CDR3 protein. The sample has 100,000 to 150,000 distinct CDR3 sequences; around 8.3% are singletons. This sample was included in a study of human T cells and chemical hapten exposure. Findings and limits, study-wide: Sensitizing with DPC caused no change in TCRs above 1 in 1000 frequency.

The sequenced sample consisted of whole blood. This receptor was obtained from a male donor in good health. Some clones in this sample may be carry-over from other donors' samples. The V gene is TRBV12-3 or TRBV12-4, the J gene TRBJ1-5, with 7 bases that match TRBD1. The CDR3 here is CASSSLKGAHQPQHF. The CDR3 nucleotides are TGTGCCAGCAGTTCCCTTAAGGGGGCGCATCAGCCCCAGCATTTT.